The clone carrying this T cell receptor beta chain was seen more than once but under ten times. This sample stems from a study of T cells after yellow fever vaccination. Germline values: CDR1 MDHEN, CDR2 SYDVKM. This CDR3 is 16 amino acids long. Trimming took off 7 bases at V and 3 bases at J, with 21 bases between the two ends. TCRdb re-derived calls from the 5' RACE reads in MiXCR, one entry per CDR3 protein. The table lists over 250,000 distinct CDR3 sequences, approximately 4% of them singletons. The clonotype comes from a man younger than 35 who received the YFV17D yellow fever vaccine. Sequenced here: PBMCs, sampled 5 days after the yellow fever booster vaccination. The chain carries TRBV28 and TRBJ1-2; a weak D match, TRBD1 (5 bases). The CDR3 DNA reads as TGTGCCAGCACTTACCCGGGGGACGGGGGTTACTATGGCTACACCTTC. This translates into CASTYPGDGGYYGYTF.